This T cell receptor (beta chain) was obtained from a study of blood T cell repertoires in COVID-19. Here immunoSEQ multiplex PCR was the method, and the copy in TCRdb shows in-frame clones only, minus some. The sample holds under 150,000 clones; approximately 87% are singletons and the top ten take 2% to 2.5%. The V segment lost 7 bases and the J segment 2 bases; nucleotides outside the gene matches: 6. This CDR3 has 14 amino acids. Germline values: CDR1 LNHDA, CDR2 SQIVND (reference sequence). The TCR comes from a man aged 25-45 years with acute or convalescent COVID-19. V gene TRBV19 combines with J gene TRBJ2-3; 7 nucleotides agree with TRBD2. Sequencing was performed on peripheral blood. This chain's CDR3 is CASMIAGVTDTQYF. The DNA for the CDR3 is TGTGCCAGTATGATCGCGGGGGTCACAGATACGCAGTATTTT.